Given below is one T cell receptor beta chain in context. Trimming left V 4 bases short and J 9 bases short, with 10 bases between. Germline CDR1 and CDR2: SQVTM and ANQGSEA. The CDR3 runs to 11 residues. This entry belongs to a study of shared clonotypes between healthy human individuals. Method: immunoSEQ multiplex PCR; TCRdb's copy keeps in-frame clones and lacks some. This sample carries 97,000 or so clones, about 45% of them seen once, and the ten largest clones take less than 15%. This TCR derives from a woman between 35 and 50 years old in good health. Some clones in this sample may be carry-over from other donors' samples. The chain recombines TRBV29-1 with TRBJ2-4; D possibly corresponds to TRBD2 (6 bases). The sequenced sample was PBMCs. CDR3 nucleotide sequence: TGCAGCGTTGCTGGGGAGGCCATTCAGTACTTC. Translation gives CSVAGEAIQYF.